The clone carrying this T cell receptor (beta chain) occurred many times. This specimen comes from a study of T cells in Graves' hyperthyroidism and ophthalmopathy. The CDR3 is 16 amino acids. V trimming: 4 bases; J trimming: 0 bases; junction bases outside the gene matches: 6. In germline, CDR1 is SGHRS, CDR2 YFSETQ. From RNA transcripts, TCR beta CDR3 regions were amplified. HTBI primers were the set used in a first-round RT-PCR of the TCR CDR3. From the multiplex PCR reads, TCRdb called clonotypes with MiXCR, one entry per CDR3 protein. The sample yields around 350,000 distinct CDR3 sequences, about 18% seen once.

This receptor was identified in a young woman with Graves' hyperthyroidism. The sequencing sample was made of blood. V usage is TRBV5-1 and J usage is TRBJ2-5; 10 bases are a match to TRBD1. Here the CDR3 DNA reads TGCGCCAGCAGCGGTCAGACAGGGGGCGACCAAGAGACCCAGTACTTC. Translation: CASSGQTGGDQETQYF. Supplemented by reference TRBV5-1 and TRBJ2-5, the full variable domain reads KAGVTQTPRYLIKTRGQQVTLSCSPISGHRSVSWYQQTPGQGLQFLFEYFSETQRNKGNFPGRFSGRQFSNSRSEMNVSTLELGDSALYLCASSGQTGGDQETQYFGPGTRLLVL.